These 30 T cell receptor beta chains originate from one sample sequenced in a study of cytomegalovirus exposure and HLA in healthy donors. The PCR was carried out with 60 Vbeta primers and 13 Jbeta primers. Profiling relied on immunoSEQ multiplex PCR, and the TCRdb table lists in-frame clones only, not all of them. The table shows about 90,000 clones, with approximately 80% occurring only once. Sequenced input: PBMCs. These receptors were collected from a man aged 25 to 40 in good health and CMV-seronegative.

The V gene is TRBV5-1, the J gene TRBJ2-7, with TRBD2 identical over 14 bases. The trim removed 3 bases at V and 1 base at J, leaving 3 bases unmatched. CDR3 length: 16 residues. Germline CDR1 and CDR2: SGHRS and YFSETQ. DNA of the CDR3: TGCGCCAGCAGCTGGGGACTAGCGGGGGATTCCTACGAGCAGTACTTC. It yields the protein CASSWGLAGDSYEQYF.

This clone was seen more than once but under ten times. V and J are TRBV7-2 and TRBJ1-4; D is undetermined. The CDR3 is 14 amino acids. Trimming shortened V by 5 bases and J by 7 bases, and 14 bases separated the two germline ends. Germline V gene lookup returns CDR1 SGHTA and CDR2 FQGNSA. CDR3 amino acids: CASSPGRVGEKLFF. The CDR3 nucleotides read TGTGCCAGCAGCCCCGGGAGGGTGGGTGAAAAACTGTTTTTT.

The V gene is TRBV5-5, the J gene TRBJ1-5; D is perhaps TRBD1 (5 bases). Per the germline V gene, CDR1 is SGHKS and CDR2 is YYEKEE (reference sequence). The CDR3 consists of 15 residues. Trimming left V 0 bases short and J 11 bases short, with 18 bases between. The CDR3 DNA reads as TGTGCCAGCAGCTTGGGAGGGGATCGTGGAGGGTCCCAGCATTTT. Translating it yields CASSLGGDRGGSQHF.

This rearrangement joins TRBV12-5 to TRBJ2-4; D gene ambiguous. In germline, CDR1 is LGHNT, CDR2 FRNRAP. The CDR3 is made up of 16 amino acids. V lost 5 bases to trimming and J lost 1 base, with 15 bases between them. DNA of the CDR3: TGTGCTAGTGGTCCACCCTGGGTCGGGGCCAAAAACATTCAGTACTTC. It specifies CASGPPWVGAKNIQYF.

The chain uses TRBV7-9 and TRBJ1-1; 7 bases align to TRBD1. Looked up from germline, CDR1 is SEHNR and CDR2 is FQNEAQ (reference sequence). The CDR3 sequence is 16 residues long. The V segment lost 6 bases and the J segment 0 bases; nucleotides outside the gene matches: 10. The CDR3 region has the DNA TGTGCCAGCAGACAAACAGGGGCCAGGTTGAACACTGAAGCTTTCTTT. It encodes CASRQTGARLNTEAFF.

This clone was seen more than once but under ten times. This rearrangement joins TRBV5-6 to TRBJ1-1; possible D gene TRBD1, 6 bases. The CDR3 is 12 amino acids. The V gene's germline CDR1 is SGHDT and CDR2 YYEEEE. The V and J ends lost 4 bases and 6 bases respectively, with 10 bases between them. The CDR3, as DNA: TGTGCCAGCAGCGCATGGACAGCTGAAGCTTTCTTT. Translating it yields CASSAWTAEAFF. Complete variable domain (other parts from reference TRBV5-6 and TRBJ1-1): DAGVTQSPTHLIKTRGQQVTLRCSPKSGHDTVSWYQQALGQGPQFIFQYYEEEERQRGNFPDRFSGHQFPNYSSELNVNALLLGDSALYLCASSAWTAEAFFGQGTRLTVV.

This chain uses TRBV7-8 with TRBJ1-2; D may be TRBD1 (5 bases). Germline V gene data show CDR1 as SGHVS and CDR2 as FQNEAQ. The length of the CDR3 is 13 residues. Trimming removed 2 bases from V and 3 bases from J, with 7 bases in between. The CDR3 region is CASSLPGDYGYTF. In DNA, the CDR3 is TGTGCCAGCAGCTTACCGGGGGACTATGGCTACACCTTC.

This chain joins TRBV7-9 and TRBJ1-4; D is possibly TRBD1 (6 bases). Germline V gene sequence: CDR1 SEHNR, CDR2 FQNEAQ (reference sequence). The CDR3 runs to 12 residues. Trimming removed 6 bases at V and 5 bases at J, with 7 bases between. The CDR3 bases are TGTGCCAGCAGTCAGGGGAATGAAAAACTGTTTTTT. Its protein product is CASSQGNEKLFF.

The CDR3 loop is CASSFGQRVYEQYF. Written as DNA, the CDR3 is TGTGCCAGCAGTTTTGGCCAGCGGGTCTACGAGCAGTACTTC. This rearrangement joins TRBV27 to TRBJ2-7; a weak D match, TRBD2 (6 bases). This CDR3 comprises 14 residues. The V end lost 3 bases, the J end lost 3 bases, and 12 bases lay between the germline ends. Germline CDR1 MNHEY, CDR2 SMNVEV (reference sequence).

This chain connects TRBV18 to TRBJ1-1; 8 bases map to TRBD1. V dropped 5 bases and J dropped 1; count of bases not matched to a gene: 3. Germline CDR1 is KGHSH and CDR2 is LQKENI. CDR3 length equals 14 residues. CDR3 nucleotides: TGTGCCAGCTCATACGGACAGGGGAACACTGAAGCTTTCTTT. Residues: CASSYGQGNTEAFF.

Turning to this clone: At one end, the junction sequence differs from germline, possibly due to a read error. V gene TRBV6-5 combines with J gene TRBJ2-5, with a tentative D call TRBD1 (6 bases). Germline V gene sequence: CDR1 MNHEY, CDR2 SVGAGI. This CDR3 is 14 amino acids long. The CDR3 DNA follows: TGTACCAGCAACCGAGGGGGTGGCCAAGAGACCCAGTACTTC. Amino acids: CTSNRGGGQETQYF.

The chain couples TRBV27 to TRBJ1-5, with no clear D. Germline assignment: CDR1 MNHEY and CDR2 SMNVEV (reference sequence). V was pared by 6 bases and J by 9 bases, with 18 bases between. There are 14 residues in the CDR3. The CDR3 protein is CASRKGAAHRPQHF. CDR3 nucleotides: TGTGCCAGCAGGAAAGGAGCAGCCCATCGGCCCCAGCATTTT.

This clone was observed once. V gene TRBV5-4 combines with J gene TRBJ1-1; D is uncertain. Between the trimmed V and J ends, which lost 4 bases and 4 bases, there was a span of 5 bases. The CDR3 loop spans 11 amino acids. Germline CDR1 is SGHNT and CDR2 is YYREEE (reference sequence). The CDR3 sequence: CASSLSTEAFF. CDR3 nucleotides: TGTGCCAGCAGCCTAAGCACTGAAGCTTTCTTT. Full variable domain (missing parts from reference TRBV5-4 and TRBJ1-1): ETGVTQSPTHLIKTRGQQVTLRCSSQSGHNTVSWYQQALGQGPQFIFQYYREEENGRGNFPPRFSGLQFPNYSSELNVNALELDDSALYLCASSLSTEAFFGQGTRLTVV.

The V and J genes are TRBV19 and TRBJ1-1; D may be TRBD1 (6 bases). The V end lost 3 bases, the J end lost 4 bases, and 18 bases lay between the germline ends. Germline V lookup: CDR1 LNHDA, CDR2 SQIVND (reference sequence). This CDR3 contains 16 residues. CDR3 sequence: CASSMLGAAGATEAFF. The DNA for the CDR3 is TGTGCCAGTAGTATGTTGGGGGCGGCAGGTGCCACTGAAGCTTTCTTT.

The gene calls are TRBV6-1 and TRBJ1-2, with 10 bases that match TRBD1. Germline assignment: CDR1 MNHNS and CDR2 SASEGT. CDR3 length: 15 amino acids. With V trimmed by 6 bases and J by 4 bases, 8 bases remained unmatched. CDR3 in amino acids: CASSPQGQGFYGYTF. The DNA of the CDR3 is TGTGCCAGCAGCCCCCAGGGACAGGGGTTCTATGGCTACACCTTC.

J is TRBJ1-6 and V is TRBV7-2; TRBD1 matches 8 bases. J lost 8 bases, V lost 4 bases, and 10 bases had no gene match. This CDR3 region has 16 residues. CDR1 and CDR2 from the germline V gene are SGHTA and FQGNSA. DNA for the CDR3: TGTGCCAGCAGCTGGCGTTTTGGACAGGGCTATTCACCCCTCCACTTT. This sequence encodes CASSWRFGQGYSPLHF.

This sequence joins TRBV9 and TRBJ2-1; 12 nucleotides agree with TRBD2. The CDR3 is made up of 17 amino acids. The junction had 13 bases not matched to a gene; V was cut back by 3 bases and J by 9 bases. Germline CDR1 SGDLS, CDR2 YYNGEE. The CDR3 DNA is TGTGCCAGCAGCGCATCCGGGACTAGCGGGCACGGAGCTGAGCAGTTCTTC. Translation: CASSASGTSGHGAEQFF.

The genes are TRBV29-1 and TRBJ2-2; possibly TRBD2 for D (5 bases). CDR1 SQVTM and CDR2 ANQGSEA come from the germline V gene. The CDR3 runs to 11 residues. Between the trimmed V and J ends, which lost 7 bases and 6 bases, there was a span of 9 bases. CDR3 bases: TGCAGCGCCGGAGGTCCCGGGGAGCTGTTTTTT. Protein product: CSAGGPGELFF.

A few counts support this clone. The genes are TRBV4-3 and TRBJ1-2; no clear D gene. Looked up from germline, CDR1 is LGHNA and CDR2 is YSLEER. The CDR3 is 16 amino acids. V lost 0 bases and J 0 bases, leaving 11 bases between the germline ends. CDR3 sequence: CASSQDSGRANYGYTF. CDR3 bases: TGCGCCAGCAGCCAAGATAGCGGTCGAGCTAACTATGGCTACACCTTC.

CDR3 region: CASNRQGATEAFF. The CDR3 DNA sequence: TGTGCCAGCAACAGACAGGGGGCGACTGAAGCTTTCTTT. V gene TRBV6-6 combines with J gene TRBJ1-1, with TRBD1 matching over 10 bases. Germline trimming cut 7 bases from V and 5 bases from J; bases unmatched to any gene: 4. The germline gives CDR1 MNHNY, CDR2 SVGAGI (reference sequence). The CDR3 contains 13 residues.

The CDR3 DNA reads TGCGCCAGCAGCTTGGCCGGGGACACTTTTAACTATGGCTACACCTTC. Translation: CASSLAGDTFNYGYTF. The chain links TRBV5-1 to TRBJ1-2, with D perhaps TRBD1 (6 bases). V was trimmed by 0 bases and J by 1 base, leaving 13 bases between them. The germline gives CDR1 SGHRS, CDR2 YFSETQ. The CDR3 is 16 amino acids.

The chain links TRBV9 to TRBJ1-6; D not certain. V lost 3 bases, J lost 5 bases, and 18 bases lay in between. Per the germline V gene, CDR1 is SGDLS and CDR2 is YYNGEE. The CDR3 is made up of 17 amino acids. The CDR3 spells CASSDPLGSVNNSPLHF. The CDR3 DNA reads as TGTGCCAGCAGCGACCCGCTAGGTTCGGTTAATAATTCACCCCTCCACTTT.

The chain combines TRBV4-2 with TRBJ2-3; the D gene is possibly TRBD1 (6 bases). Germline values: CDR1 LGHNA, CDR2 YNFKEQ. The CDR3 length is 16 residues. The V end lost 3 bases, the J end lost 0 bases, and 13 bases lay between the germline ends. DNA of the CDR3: TGTGCCAGCAGCCAGTTAACGACAGGCAGCACAGATACGCAGTATTTT. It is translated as CASSQLTTGSTDTQYF.

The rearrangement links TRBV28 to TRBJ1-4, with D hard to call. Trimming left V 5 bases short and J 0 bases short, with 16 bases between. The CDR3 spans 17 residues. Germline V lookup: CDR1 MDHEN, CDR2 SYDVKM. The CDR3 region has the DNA TGTGCCAGCAGTCCGATTAAAACTGAGCCAACTAATGAAAAACTGTTTTTT. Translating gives CASSPIKTEPTNEKLFF. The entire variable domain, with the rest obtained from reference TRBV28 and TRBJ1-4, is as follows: DVKVTQSSRYLVKRTGEKVFLECVQDMDHENMFWYRQDPGLGLRLIYFSYDVKMKEKGDIPEGYSVSREKKERFSLILESASTNQTSMYLCASSPIKTEPTNEKLFFGSGTQLSVL.

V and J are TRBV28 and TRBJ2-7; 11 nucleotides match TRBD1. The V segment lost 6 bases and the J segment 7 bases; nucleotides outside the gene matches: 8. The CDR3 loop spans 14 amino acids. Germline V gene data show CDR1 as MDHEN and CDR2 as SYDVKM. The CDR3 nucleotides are TGTGCCAGCAGCTCGGGACAGGGGGGGCGAGAGCAGTACTTC. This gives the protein CASSSGQGGREQYF.

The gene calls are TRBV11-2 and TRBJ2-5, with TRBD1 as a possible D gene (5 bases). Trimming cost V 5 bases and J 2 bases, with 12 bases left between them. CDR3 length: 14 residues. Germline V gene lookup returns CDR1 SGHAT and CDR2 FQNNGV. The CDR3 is CASSPWTNQETQYF. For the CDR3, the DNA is TGTGCCAGCAGCCCTTGGACAAATCAAGAGACCCAGTACTTC.

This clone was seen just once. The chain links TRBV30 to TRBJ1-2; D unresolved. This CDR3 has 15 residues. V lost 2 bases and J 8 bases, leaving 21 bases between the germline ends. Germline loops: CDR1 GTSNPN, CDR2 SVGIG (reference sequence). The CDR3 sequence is CAWSPNLSGAGGYTF. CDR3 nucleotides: TGTGCCTGGAGTCCCAATCTTTCGGGCGCGGGGGGCTACACCTTC. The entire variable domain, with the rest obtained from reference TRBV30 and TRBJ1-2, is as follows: SQTIHQWPATLVQPVGSPLSLECTVEGTSNPNLYWYRQAAGRGLQLLFYSVGIGQISSEVPQNLSASRPQDRQFILSSKKLLLSDSGFYLCAWSPNLSGAGGYTFGSGTRLTVV.

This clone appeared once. The CDR3 region has the DNA TGTGCCAGCAGCTTAGGGGGGACAGGGTATGGCTACACCTTC. It codes for CASSLGGTGYGYTF. The chain couples TRBV7-8 to TRBJ1-2, with TRBD1 matching 9 bases. This CDR3 has 14 amino acids. In germline, CDR1 is SGHVS, CDR2 FQNEAQ. Losses at the gene ends were 1 base for V and 5 bases for J; bases not matched to a gene: 2.

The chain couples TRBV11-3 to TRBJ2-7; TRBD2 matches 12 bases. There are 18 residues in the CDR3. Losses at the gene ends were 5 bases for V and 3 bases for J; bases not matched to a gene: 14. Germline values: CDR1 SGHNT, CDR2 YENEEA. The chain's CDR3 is CASSLLQRRTSGVYEQYF. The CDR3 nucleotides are TGTGCCAGCAGCCTACTACAACGGAGGACTAGCGGGGTCTACGAGCAGTACTTC.

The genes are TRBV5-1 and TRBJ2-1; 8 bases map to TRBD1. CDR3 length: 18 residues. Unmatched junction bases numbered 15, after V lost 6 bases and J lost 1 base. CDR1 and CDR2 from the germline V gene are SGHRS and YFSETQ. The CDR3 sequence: CASTDRDRTMLSYNEQFF. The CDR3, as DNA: TGCGCCAGCACCGACCGGGACAGGACCATGTTATCCTACAATGAGCAGTTCTTC. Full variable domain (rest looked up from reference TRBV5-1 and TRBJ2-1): KAGVTQTPRYLIKTRGQQVTLSCSPISGHRSVSWYQQTPGQGLQFLFEYFSETQRNKGNFPGRFSGRQFSNSRSEMNVSTLELGDSALYLCASTDRDRTMLSYNEQFFGPGTRLTVL.